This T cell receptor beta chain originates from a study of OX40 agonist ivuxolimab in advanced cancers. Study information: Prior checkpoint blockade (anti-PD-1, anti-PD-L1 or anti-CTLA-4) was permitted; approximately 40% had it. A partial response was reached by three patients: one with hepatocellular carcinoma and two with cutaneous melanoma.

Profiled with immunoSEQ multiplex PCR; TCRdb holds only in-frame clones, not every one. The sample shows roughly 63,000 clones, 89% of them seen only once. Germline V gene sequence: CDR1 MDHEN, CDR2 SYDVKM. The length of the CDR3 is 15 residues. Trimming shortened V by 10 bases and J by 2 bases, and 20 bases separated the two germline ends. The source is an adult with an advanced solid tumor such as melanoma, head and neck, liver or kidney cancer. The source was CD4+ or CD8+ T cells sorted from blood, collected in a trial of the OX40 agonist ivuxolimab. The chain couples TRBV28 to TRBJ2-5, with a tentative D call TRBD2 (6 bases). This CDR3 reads CATLGVGRRQETQYF. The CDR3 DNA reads TGTGCCACCCTAGGGGTCGGGAGACGGCAAGAGACCCAGTACTTC.